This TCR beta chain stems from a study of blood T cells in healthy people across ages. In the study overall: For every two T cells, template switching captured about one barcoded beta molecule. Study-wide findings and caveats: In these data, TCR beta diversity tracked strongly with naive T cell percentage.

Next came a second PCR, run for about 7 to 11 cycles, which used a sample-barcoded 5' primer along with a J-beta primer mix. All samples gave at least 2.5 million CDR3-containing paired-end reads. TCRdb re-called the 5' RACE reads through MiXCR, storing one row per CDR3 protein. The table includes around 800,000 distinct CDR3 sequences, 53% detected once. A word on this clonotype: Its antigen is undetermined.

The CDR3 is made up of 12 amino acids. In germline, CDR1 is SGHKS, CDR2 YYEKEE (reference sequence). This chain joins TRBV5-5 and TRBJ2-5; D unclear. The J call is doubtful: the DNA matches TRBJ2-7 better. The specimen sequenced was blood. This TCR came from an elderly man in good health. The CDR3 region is CASSSVFAEQYF. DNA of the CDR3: TGTGCCAGCAGTTCGGTCTTTGCCGAGCAGTACTTC.